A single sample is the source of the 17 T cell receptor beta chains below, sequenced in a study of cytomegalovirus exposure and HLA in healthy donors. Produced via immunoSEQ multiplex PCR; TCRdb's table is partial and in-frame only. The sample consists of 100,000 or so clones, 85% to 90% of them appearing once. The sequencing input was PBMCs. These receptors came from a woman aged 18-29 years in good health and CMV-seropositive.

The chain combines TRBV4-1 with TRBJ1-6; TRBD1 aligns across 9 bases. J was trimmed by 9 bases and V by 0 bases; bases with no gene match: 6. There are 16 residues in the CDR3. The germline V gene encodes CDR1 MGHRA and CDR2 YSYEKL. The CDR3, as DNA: TGCGCCAGCAGCCAAGATCGGGACAGGGAAGGTTCACCCCTCCACTTT. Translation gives CASSQDRDREGSPLHF.

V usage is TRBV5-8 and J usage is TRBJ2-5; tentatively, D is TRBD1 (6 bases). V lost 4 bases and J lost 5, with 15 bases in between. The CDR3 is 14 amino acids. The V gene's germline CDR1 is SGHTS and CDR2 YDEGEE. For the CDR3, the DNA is TGTGCCAGCAGCCCCCAGGGGCGCCGGGAGACCCAGTACTTC. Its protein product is CASSPQGRRETQYF.

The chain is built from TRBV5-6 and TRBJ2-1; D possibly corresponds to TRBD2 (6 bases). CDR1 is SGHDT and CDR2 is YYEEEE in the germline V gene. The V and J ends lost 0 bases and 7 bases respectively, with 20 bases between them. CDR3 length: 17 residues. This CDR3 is CASSLGWAGSRGNEQFF. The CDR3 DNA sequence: TGTGCCAGCAGCTTGGGATGGGCGGGAAGTCGGGGAAATGAGCAGTTCTTC.

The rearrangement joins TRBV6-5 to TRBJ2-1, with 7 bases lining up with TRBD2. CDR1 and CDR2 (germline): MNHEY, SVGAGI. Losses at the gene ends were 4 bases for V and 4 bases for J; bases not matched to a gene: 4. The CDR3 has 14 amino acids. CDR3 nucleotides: TGTGCCAGCAGTTTAACAGCGGGGTACAATGAGCAGTTCTTC. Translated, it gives CASSLTAGYNEQFF.

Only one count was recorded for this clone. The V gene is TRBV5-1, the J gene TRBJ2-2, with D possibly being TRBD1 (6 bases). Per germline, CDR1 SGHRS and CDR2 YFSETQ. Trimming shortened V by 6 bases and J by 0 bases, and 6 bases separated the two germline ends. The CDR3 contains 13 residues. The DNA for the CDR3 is TGCGCCAGCAAGGGGGCGAACACCGGGGAGCTGTTTTTT. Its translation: CASKGANTGELFF.

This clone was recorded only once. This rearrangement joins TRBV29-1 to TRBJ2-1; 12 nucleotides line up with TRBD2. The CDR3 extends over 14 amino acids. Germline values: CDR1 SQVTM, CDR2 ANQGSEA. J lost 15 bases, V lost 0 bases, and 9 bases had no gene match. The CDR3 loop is CSVEDRLAGGPRFF. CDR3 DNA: TGCAGCGTTGAAGACCGGCTAGCGGGAGGGCCACGGTTCTTC.

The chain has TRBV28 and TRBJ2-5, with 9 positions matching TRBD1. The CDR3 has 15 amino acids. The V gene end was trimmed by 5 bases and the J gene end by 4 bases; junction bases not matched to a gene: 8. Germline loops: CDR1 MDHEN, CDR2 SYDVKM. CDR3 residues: CASSPGGQGRETQYF. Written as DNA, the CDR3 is TGTGCCAGCAGTCCAGGAGGACAGGGGAGAGAGACCCAGTACTTC.

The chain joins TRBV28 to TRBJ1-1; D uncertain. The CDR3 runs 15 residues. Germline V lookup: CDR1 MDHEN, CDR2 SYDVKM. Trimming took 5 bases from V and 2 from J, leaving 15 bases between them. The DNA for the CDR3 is TGTGCCAGCAGTCTCCTGACACCGTCAAACACTGAAGCTTTCTTT. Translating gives CASSLLTPSNTEAFF.

CDR3 region: CASSQVSQGGEQYF. Here the CDR3 DNA reads TGCGCCAGCAGCCAAGTGAGTCAGGGAGGCGAGCAGTACTTC. The gene calls are TRBV4-1 and TRBJ2-7; D might be TRBD2 (6 bases). V was pared by 1 base and J by 6 bases, with 13 bases between. The germline V gene encodes CDR1 MGHRA and CDR2 YSYEKL. The CDR3 loop spans 14 amino acids.

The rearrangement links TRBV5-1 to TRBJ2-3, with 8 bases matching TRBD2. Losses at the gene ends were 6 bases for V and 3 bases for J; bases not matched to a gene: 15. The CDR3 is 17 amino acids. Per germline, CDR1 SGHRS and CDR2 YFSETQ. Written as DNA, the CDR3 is TGCGCCAGCAAAGGATTAGCGGGAACCTCGGTGACAGATACGCAGTATTTT. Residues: CASKGLAGTSVTDTQYF.

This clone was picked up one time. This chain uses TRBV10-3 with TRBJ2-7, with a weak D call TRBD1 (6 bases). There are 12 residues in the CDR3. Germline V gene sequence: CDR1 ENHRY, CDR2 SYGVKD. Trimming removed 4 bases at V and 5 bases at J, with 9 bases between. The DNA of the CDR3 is TGTGCCATCAGTGCGGCAGGGGACGAGCAGTACTTC. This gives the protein CAISAAGDEQYF.

In DNA, the CDR3 is TGTGCCAGCAGCCTACCCGGGACAGGGGTGGCAGATACGCAGTATTTT. Its protein product is CASSLPGTGVADTQYF. V gene TRBV5-4 combines with J gene TRBJ2-3, with TRBD1 identical over 10 bases. Germline V gene lookup returns CDR1 SGHNT and CDR2 YYREEE (reference sequence). The CDR3 consists of 16 residues. The V and J ends lost 4 bases and 4 bases, in that order; junction bases with no gene match: 9. Full variable domain (outside the CDR3, taken from reference TRBV5-4 and TRBJ2-3): ETGVTQSPTHLIKTRGQQVTLRCSSQSGHNTVSWYQQALGQGPQFIFQYYREEENGRGNFPPRFSGLQFPNYSSELNVNALELDDSALYLCASSLPGTGVADTQYFGPGTRLTVL.

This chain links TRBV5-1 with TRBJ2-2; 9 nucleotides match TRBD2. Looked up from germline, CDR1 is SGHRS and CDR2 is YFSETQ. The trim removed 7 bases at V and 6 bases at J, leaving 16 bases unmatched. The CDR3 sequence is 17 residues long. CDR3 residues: CASHLGIASGIPGELFF. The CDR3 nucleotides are TGCGCCAGCCACCTGGGAATAGCTAGCGGGATTCCCGGGGAGCTGTTTTTT.

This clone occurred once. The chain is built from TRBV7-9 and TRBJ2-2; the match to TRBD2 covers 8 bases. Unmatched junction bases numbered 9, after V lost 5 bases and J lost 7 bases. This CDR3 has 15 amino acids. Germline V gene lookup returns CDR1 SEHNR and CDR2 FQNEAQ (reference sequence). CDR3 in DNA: TGTGCCAGCAGCCCGGCGGCGGGGGGTGGCGGGGAGCTGTTTTTT. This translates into CASSPAAGGGGELFF.

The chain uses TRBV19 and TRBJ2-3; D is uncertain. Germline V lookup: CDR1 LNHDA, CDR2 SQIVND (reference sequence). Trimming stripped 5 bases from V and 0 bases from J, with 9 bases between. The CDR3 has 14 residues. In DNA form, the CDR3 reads TGTGCCAGTAGTGCAACCACTAGCACAGATACGCAGTATTTT. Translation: CASSATTSTDTQYF.

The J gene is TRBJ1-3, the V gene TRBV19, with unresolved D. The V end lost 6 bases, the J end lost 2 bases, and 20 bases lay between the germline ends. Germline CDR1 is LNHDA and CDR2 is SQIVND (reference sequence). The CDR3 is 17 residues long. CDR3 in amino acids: CASRQNDAGTAGNTIYF. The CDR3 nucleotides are TGTGCCAGTAGGCAAAACGACGCCGGTACAGCTGGAAACACCATATATTTT.

The CDR3 loop is CASSTGQNTGELFF. CDR3 in DNA: TGCGCCAGCAGCACCGGACAGAACACCGGGGAGCTGTTTTTT. J is TRBJ2-2 and V is TRBV5-1, with D maybe TRBD1 (5 bases). This CDR3 is built from 14 residues. The V end lost 4 bases, the J end lost 1 base, and 8 bases lay between the germline ends. The germline V gene encodes CDR1 SGHRS and CDR2 YFSETQ.